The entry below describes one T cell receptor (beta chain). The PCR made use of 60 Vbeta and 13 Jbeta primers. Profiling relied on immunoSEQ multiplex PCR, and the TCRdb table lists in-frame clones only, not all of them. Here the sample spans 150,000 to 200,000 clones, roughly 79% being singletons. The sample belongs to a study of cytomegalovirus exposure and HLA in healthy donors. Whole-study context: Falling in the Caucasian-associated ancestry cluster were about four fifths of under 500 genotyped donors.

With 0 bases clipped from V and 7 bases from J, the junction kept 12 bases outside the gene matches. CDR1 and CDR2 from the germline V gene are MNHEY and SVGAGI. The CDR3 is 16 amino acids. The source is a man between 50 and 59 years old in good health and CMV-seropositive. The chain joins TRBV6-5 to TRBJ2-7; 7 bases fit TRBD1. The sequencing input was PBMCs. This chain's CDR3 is CASSYSLQGSRVEQYV. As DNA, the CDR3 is TGTGCCAGCAGTTACTCGTTACAGGGGAGTCGGGTAGAGCAGTACGTC.